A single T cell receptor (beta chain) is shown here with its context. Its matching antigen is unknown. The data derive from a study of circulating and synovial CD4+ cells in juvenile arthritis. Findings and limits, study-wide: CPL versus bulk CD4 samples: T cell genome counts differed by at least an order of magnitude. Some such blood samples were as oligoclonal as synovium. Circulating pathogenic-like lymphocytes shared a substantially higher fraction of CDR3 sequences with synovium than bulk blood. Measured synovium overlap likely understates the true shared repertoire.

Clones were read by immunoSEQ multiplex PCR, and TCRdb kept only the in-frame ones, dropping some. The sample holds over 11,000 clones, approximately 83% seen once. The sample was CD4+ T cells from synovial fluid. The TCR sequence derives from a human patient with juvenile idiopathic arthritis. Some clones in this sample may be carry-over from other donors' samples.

CDR3 sequence (DNA): TGTGCCATCAGCCAAACAGGGGGCAGTGGAAACACCATATATTTT. It encodes CAISQTGGSGNTIYF. The genes are TRBV10-3 and TRBJ1-3, with 9 bases fitting TRBD1. The CDR3 totals 15 residues. The V segment lost 6 bases and the J segment 3 bases; nucleotides outside the gene matches: 6. Germline V CDR1 and CDR2: ENHRY, SYGVKD.